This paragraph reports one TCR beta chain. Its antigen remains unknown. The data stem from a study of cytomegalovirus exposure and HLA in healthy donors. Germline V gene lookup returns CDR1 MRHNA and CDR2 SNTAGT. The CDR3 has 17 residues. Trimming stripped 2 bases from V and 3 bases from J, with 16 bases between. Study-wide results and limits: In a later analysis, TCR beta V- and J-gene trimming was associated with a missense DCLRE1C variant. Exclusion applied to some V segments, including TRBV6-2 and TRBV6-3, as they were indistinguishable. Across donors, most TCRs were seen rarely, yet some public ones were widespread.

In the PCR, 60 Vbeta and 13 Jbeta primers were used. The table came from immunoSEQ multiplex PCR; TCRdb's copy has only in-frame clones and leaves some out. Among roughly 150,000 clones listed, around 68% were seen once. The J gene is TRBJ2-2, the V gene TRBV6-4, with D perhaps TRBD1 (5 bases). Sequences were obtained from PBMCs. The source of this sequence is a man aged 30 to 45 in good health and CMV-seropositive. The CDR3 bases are TGTGCCAGCAGTGACGCACAGTACAGGATCGACACCGGGGAGCTGTTTTTT. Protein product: CASSDAQYRIDTGELFF.